The 27 T cell receptor beta chains below were found in one sample sequenced in a study of blood T cell repertoires in COVID-19. Produced via immunoSEQ multiplex PCR; TCRdb's table is partial and in-frame only. In the table there are 140,000 to 150,000 clones, roughly 76% of which are singletons. The sample consisted of peripheral blood. The receptors shown here come from a human donor with acute or convalescent COVID-19. The donor label of this sample is uncertain.

The rearrangement links TRBV30 to TRBJ2-1; tentatively, D is TRBD2 (6 bases). CDR1 and CDR2 from the germline V gene are GTSNPN and SVGIG (reference sequence). V shed 4 bases and J shed 0 bases, with 10 bases lying between them. This CDR3 region has 14 residues. The CDR3 nucleotides read TGTGCCTGGAACGCGGGGAGCTCCTACAATGAGCAGTTCTTC. It yields the protein CAWNAGSSYNEQFF.

This clone appeared a few times. V and J are TRBV15 and TRBJ2-2, with a tentative D call TRBD2 (6 bases). Trimming removed 11 bases from V and 0 bases from J, with 10 bases in between. This CDR3 spans 13 amino acids. Germline V gives CDR1 LNHNV, CDR2 YYDKDF (reference sequence). CDR3 residues: CAAGPANTGELFF. DNA of the CDR3: TGTGCCGCGGGACCGGCGAACACCGGGGAGCTGTTTTTT.

The chain links TRBV28 to TRBJ2-1, with 7 bases matching TRBD1. Germline loops: CDR1 MDHEN, CDR2 SYDVKM. The CDR3 has 15 residues. Losses at the gene ends were 10 bases for V and 0 bases for J; bases not matched to a gene: 9. As DNA, the CDR3 is TGTGCCACTAGACAGGGCTCAAGCTCCTACAATGAGCAGTTCTTC. Protein product: CATRQGSSSYNEQFF.

The gene calls are TRBV19 and TRBJ1-1; TRBD1 matches at 9 bases. Trimming took 4 bases from V and 3 from J; bases not matched to a gene: 6. This CDR3 has 15 residues. Germline CDR1 LNHDA, CDR2 SQIVND (reference sequence). Here the CDR3 DNA reads TGTGCCAGTAGTACGAGGGGACAGGGAGACACTGAAGCTTTCTTT. Residues: CASSTRGQGDTEAFF.

The chain has TRBV24-1 and TRBJ2-3, with 8 bases that match TRBD2. The CDR3 is made up of 13 amino acids. Germline lookup yields CDR1 KGHDR and CDR2 SFDVKD. V lost 5 bases and J lost 8; bases outside the gene matches: 5. CDR3: CATSAPTSGTQYF. Written as DNA, the CDR3 is TGTGCCACCAGTGCGCCAACTAGCGGTACGCAGTATTTT.

J is TRBJ2-7 and V is TRBV5-8; TRBD1 matches 9 bases. The CDR3 loop spans 15 amino acids. V shed 4 bases, J shed 0 bases, and the junction held 5 bases outside the gene matches. Per the germline V gene, CDR1 is SGHTS and CDR2 is YDEGEE. This CDR3 reads CASSLGQGTSYEQYV. The CDR3, as DNA: TGTGCCAGCAGCCTAGGACAGGGGACCTCCTACGAGCAGTACGTC.

Only one count was recorded for this clone. The gene calls are TRBV19 and TRBJ1-3; D remains unclear. Germline CDR1 LNHDA, CDR2 SQIVND (reference sequence). Trimming took 8 bases from V and 0 from J, leaving 11 bases between them. The length of the CDR3 is 14 residues. CDR3: CASSTSVSGNTIYF. CDR3 DNA sequence: TGTGCCAGTTCAACATCCGTCTCTGGAAACACCATATATTTT. Based on the CDR3 plus reference TRBV19 and TRBJ1-3, the full variable domain is DGGITQSPKYLFRKEGQNVTLSCEQNLNHDAMYWYRQDPGQGLRLIYYSQIVNDFQKGDIAEGYSVSREKKESFPLTVTSAQKNPTAFYLCASSTSVSGNTIYFGEGSWLTVV.

This clone was seen repeatedly, ten times or more. The chain links TRBV21-1 to TRBJ1-1; TRBD1 reflects the table's D call only, with no check against the DNA. TRBV21-1 is given as a pseudogene. The CDR3 is 15 amino acids. Here the CDR3 DNA reads TGTGCCAGCAGCACCCTACCGGGACAGGGGGCGGAAGCTTTCTTT. Encoded protein: CASSTLPGQGAEAFF.

The chain has TRBV10-3 and TRBJ2-7; 9 nucleotides agree with TRBD1. This CDR3 spans 11 amino acids. V was clipped by 6 bases and J by 6 bases; unmatched bases: 0. The germline V gene has CDR1 ENHRY and CDR2 SYGVKD. The CDR3 is CAIRGQGEQYF. For the CDR3, the DNA is TGTGCCATCAGGGGACAGGGCGAGCAGTACTTC.

The chain couples TRBV2 to TRBJ1-3; 7 bases map to TRBD1. Germline assignment: CDR1 SNHLY and CDR2 FYNNEI. Trimming removed 6 bases from V and 4 bases from J; junction bases left unmatched: 3. The CDR3 is made up of 13 amino acids. CDR3 bases: TGTGCCAGCAGCCCGGGACAGGGAAACACCATATATTTT. It encodes CASSPGQGNTIYF. The full variable domain, in which reference TRBV2 and TRBJ1-3 provide the parts outside the CDR3, is EPEVTQTPSHQVTQMGQEVILRCVPISNHLYFYWYRQILGQKVEFLVSFYNNEISEKSEIFDDQFSVERPDGSNFTLKIRSTKLEDSAMYFCASSPGQGNTIYFGEGSWLTVV.

V and J are TRBV4-1 and TRBJ1-2, with TRBD1 matching over 11 bases. Germline CDR1 and CDR2: MGHRA and YSYEKL. After removal of 0 bases from V and 4 bases from J, the junction contained 13 bases not matched to a gene. The CDR3 runs 19 residues. In DNA, the CDR3 is TGCGCCAGCAGCCAAGATCCCGGGACAGGGGGTCCCCGGGGCTATGGCTACACCTTC. Translating gives CASSQDPGTGGPRGYGYTF.

This clone is a singleton in its sample. The chain is built from TRBV5-1 and TRBJ1-5, with 7 bases lining up with TRBD1. Trimming removed 4 bases from V and 1 base from J; junction bases left unmatched: 8. Per germline, CDR1 SGHRS and CDR2 YFSETQ. The CDR3 runs 16 residues. DNA of the CDR3: TGCGCCAGCAGCCCGGAGGGCAGGGGGAGCAATCAGCCCCAGCATTTT. Protein sequence: CASSPEGRGSNQPQHF.

The chain is built from TRBV5-1 and TRBJ2-1; 12 bases agree with TRBD2. The CDR3 is 17 amino acids. V lost 4 bases and J lost 8; bases outside the gene matches: 13. Looked up from germline, CDR1 is SGHRS and CDR2 is YFSETQ. CDR3 nucleotide sequence: TGCGCCAGCAGCCCCCTGGCTAGCGGGGGGGTCGTGGATGAGCAGTTCTTC. Translated: CASSPLASGGVVDEQFF.

V is TRBV9 and J is TRBJ2-2; 14 bases map to TRBD2. This CDR3 region has 19 residues. With V trimmed by 4 bases and J by 2 bases, 10 bases remained unmatched. The V gene's germline CDR1 is SGDLS and CDR2 YYNGEE. The CDR3 loop reads CASSPSWTSGGYNTGELFF. DNA for the CDR3: TGTGCCAGCAGCCCCTCCTGGACTAGCGGGGGGTACAACACCGGGGAGCTGTTTTTT. Filled out from reference TRBV9 and TRBJ2-2, the complete variable domain reads DSGVTQTPKHLITATGQRVTLRCSPRSGDLSVYWYQQSLDQGLQFLIQYYNGEERAKGNILERFSAQQFPDLHSELNLSSLELGDSALYFCASSPSWTSGGYNTGELFFGEGSRLTVL.

V and J are TRBV13 and TRBJ2-7, with TRBD2 matching 7 bases. V lost 2 bases to trimming and J lost 0 bases; unmatched junction nucleotides: 4. This CDR3 is built from 15 residues. The V gene's germline CDR1 is PRHDT and CDR2 FYEKMQ (reference sequence). The CDR3 region is CASSLRTSRSYEQYF. CDR3 bases: TGTGCCAGCAGCTTAAGGACTAGTCGCTCCTACGAGCAGTACTTC.

This rearrangement joins TRBV6-5 to TRBJ1-4; D might be TRBD1 (6 bases). Looked up from germline, CDR1 is MNHEY and CDR2 is SVGAGI. The CDR3 consists of 14 residues. Trimming removed 4 bases from V and 7 bases from J, with 13 bases in between. The CDR3 loop is CASSFRGASEKLFF. As DNA, the CDR3 is TGTGCCAGCAGTTTCAGGGGAGCGAGTGAAAAACTGTTTTTT.

CDR3 protein: CAISERTTSGNTIYF. In DNA, the CDR3 is TGTGCCATCAGTGAGAGAACAACCTCTGGAAACACCATATATTTT. This chain connects TRBV10-3 to TRBJ1-3; D is unclear. This CDR3 comprises 15 residues. Trimming stripped 2 bases from V and 0 bases from J, with 8 bases between. CDR1 ENHRY and CDR2 SYGVKD come from the germline V gene.

The V call is TRBV4-1, the J call TRBJ1-2, with TRBD1 as a possible D gene (5 bases). The CDR3 has 16 amino acids. Between the trimmed V and J ends, which lost 4 bases and 1 base, there was a span of 16 bases. The germline V gene has CDR1 MGHRA and CDR2 YSYEKL. The CDR3, as DNA: TGCGCCAGCAGCCCTCAAAGGGGTGGGATTAACTATGGCTACACCTTC. This sequence encodes CASSPQRGGINYGYTF.

V is TRBV4-1 and J is TRBJ1-2; the D is unclear. CDR1 is MGHRA, CDR2 YSYEKL, per germline. Trimming took 1 base from V and 2 from J, leaving 5 bases between them. The CDR3 sequence is 13 residues long. The CDR3 region is CASSQGGNYGYTF. CDR3 sequence (DNA): TGCGCCAGCAGCCAAGGAGGGAACTATGGCTACACCTTC.

The rearrangement links TRBV7-9 to TRBJ2-1; 8 nucleotides agree with TRBD1. This CDR3 is 16 amino acids long. CDR1 is SEHNR, CDR2 FQNEAQ, per germline (reference sequence). V lost 2 bases to trimming and J lost 7 bases; unmatched junction nucleotides: 10. This CDR3 is CASSLIGRGLKNEQFF. For the CDR3, the DNA is TGTGCCAGCAGCTTAATCGGCAGGGGGCTAAAAAATGAGCAGTTCTTC.

The V call is TRBV10-1, the J call TRBJ2-3; D possibly corresponds to TRBD2 (6 bases). The CDR3 is made up of 14 amino acids. The germline V and J ends were trimmed by 8 bases and 1 base, with 13 bases remaining between them. Germline V gene data show CDR1 as WNHNN and CDR2 as SYGVQD (reference sequence). This CDR3 is CASGGNEGTDTQYF. DNA of the CDR3: TGCGCCAGCGGGGGGAACGAGGGCACAGATACGCAGTATTTT.

The genes are TRBV29-1 and TRBJ2-7; D perhaps matches TRBD1 (6 bases). The CDR3 sequence is 11 residues long. V shed 6 bases and J shed 4 bases, with 10 bases lying between them. Germline values: CDR1 SQVTM, CDR2 ANQGSEA. The CDR3: CSVGDMYEQYV. The DNA for the CDR3 is TGCAGCGTGGGGGACATGTACGAGCAGTACGTC.

This clone was picked up a small number of times. The J gene is TRBJ1-6, the V gene TRBV6-5; a possible D gene is TRBD1 (5 bases). Germline values: CDR1 MNHEY, CDR2 SVGAGI. The CDR3 consists of 16 residues. V was shortened by 4 bases and J by 0 bases, with 10 bases between the two germline ends. The CDR3 spells CASSSRGGSYNSPLHF. CDR3 nucleotide sequence: TGTGCCAGCAGTTCCCGCGGGGGCTCCTATAATTCACCCCTCCACTTT.

This chain joins TRBV14 and TRBJ2-7, with D unresolved. Trimming stripped 4 bases from V and 3 bases from J, with 10 bases between. The V gene's germline CDR1 is SGHDN and CDR2 FVKESK. The CDR3 has 13 residues. As DNA, the CDR3 is TGTGCCAGCAGCCCCCATACTTACTACGAGCAGTACTTC. Its protein product is CASSPHTYYEQYF.

This clone occurred a few times. V gene TRBV30 combines with J gene TRBJ1-1, with 9 bases aligning to TRBD1. The germline CDR1 and CDR2 sequences are GTSNPN and SVGIG (reference sequence). The CDR3 runs 16 residues. With 8 bases clipped from V and 4 bases from J, the junction kept 17 bases outside the gene matches. The CDR3 DNA sequence: TGTGCCACCTACCTCCGGGACAGGGAAGGAGGCACTGAAGCTTTCTTT. Its translation is CATYLRDREGGTEAFF. The full variable domain, in which reference TRBV30 and TRBJ1-1 provide the parts outside the CDR3, is SQTIHQWPATLVQPVGSPLSLECTVEGTSNPNLYWYRQAAGRGLQLLFYSVGIGQISSEVPQNLSASRPQDRQFILSSKKLLLSDSGFYLCATYLRDREGGTEAFFGQGTRLTVV.

This sequence joins TRBV9 and TRBJ1-2, with 8 bases that match TRBD1. This CDR3 region has 14 residues. V gave up 0 bases and J gave up 6 bases; unmatched junction bases: 4. Per the germline V gene, CDR1 is SGDLS and CDR2 is YYNGEE. The CDR3 DNA sequence: TGTGCCAGCAGCGTAGTGACAGGGGTTGATGGCTACACCTTC. Amino acid sequence: CASSVVTGVDGYTF.

The CDR3 spells CASTGQATYGYTF. CDR3 DNA sequence: TGTGCCAGCACCGGACAGGCAACCTATGGCTACACCTTC. V is TRBV25-1 and J is TRBJ1-2, with 7 bases that match TRBD1. V trimming: 7 bases; J trimming: 4 bases; junction bases outside the gene matches: 6. The CDR3 sequence is 13 residues long. CDR1 is MGHDK and CDR2 is SYGVNS in the germline V gene.